This TCR beta chain came from a study of T cell repertoires in cytomegalovirus infection. Study-level background: Recently identified HLA-C-restricted CMV epitopes were used, and well-studied HLA-B-restricted CMV epitopes were used as well. CMV infection together with matching HLA type was indicated by public TCR beta signatures.

CDR3 length equals 15 residues. Trimming removed 6 bases at V and 3 bases at J, with 15 bases between. Germline assignment: CDR1 KGHSH and CDR2 LQKENI. TCRdb reanalysed the reads using MiXCR and keeps one entry per CDR3 protein. The table shows around 340,000 distinct CDR3 sequences, with about 29% occurring only once. For this clonotype: The antigen remains unidentified.

Study results and limitations: Pooled public TCR beta family frequency picked out CMV carriers with the relevant HLA. Predominance within the ex vivo response was attributable to HLA-C-restricted CMV-specific TCR beta clonotypes.

The chain is built from TRBV18 and TRBJ1-3, with D possibly matching TRBD1 (5 bases). This clonotype originated in a human donor in good health (CMV status not recorded). Some clones in this sample may be carry-over from other donors' samples. The source material was cultured PBMCs, sampled from culture after CMV antigen stimulation. The CDR3 region is CASSPGTSDGNTIYF. The CDR3 DNA reads TGTGCCAGCTCGCCCGGGACTTCTGATGGAAACACCATATATTTT.